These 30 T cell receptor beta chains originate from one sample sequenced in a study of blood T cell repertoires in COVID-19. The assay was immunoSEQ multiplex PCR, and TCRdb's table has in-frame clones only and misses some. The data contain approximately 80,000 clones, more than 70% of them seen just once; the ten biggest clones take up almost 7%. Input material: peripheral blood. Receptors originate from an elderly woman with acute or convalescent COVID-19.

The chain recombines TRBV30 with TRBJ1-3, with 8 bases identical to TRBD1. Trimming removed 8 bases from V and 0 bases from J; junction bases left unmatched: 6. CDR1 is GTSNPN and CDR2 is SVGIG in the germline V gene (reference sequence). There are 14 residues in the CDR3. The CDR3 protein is CAGRDRSSGNTIYF. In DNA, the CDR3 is TGTGCCGGTCGGGACAGGTCCTCTGGAAACACCATATATTTT.

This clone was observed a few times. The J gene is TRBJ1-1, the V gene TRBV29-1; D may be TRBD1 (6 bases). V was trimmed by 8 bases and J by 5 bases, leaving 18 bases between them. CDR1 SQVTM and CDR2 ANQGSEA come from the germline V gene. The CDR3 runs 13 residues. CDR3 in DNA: TGCAGCTTCATCACAGGGAGGGGGACTGAAGCTTTCTTT. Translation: CSFITGRGTEAFF.

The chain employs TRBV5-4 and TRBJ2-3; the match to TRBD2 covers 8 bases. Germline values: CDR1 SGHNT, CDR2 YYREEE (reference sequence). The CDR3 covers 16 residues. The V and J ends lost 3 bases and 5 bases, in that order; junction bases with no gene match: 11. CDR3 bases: TGTGCCAGCAGCTCCTCCTGGAGCGGGAGAAGAGATACGCAGTATTTT. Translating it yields CASSSSWSGRRDTQYF.

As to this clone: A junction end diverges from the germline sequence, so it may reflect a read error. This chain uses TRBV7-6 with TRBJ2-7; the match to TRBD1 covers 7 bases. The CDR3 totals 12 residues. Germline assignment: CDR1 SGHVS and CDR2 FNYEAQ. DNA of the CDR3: TGTGCCAGCAGCGGACGGGACAGAGAGCTGTACTTC. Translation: CASSGRDRELYF.

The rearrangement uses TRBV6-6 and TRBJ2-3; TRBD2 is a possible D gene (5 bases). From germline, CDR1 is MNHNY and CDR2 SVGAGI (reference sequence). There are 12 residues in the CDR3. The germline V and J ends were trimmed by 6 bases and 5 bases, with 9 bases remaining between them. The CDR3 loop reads CASRLEGDTQYF. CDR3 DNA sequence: TGTGCCAGCAGACTCGAGGGAGATACGCAGTATTTT.

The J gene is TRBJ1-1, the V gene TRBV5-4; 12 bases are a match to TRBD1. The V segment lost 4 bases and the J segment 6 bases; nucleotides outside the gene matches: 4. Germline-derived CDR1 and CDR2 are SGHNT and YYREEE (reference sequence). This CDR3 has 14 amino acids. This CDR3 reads CASSGRDRGPEAFF. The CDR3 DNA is TGTGCCAGCAGCGGCCGGGACAGGGGGCCTGAAGCTTTCTTT.

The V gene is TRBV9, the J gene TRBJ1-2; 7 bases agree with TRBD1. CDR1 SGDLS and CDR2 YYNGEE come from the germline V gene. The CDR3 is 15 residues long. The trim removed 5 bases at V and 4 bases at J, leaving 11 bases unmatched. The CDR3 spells CASRYGLGTVYGYTF. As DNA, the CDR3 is TGTGCCAGCAGGTACGGCTTGGGGACAGTCTATGGCTACACCTTC. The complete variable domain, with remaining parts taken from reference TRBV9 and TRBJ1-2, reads DSGVTQTPKHLITATGQRVTLRCSPRSGDLSVYWYQQSLDQGLQFLIQYYNGEERAKGNILERFSAQQFPDLHSELNLSSLELGDSALYFCASRYGLGTVYGYTFGSGTRLTVV.

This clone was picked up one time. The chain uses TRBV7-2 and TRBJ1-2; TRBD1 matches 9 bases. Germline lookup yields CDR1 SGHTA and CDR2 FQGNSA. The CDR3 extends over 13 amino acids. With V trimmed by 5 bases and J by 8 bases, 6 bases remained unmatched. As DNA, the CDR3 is TGTGCCAGCAGCGTTGACAGGGGGATCGGCTACACCTTC. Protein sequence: CASSVDRGIGYTF.

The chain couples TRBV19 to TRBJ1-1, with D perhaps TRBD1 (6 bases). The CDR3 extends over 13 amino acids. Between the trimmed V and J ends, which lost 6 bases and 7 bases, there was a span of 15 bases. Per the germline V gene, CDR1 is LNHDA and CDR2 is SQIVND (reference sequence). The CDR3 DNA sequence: TGTGCCAGTAGCTACCGGACAGAAGATGAAGCTTTCTTT. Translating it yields CASSYRTEDEAFF.

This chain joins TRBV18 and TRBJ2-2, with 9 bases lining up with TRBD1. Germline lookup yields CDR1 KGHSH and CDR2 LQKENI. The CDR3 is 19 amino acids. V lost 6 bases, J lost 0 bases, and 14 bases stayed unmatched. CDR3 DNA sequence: TGTGCCAGCTCGAGGCGGCCGGGACAGGGTTTATCGAACACCGGGGAGCTGTTTTTT. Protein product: CASSRRPGQGLSNTGELFF.

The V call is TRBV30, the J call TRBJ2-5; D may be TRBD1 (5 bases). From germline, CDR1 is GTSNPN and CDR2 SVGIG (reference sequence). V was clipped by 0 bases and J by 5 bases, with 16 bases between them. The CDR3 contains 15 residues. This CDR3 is CAWSVGANPWETQYF. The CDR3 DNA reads TGTGCCTGGAGTGTAGGGGCCAACCCATGGGAGACCCAGTACTTC.

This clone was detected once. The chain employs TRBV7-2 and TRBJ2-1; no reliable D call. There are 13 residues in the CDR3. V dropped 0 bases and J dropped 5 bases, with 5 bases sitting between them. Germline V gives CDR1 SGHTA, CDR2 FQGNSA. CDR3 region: CASSLAEDNEQFF. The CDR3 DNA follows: TGTGCCAGCAGCTTAGCAGAGGACAATGAGCAGTTCTTC.

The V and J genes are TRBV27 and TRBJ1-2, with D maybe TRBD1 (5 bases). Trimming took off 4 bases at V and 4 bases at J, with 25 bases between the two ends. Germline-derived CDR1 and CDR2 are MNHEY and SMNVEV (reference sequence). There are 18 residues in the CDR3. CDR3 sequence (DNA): TGTGCCAGCAGTTCAAGACCGCCGGGTCCGGGGGGAAGCTATGGCTACACCTTC. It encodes CASSSRPPGPGGSYGYTF.

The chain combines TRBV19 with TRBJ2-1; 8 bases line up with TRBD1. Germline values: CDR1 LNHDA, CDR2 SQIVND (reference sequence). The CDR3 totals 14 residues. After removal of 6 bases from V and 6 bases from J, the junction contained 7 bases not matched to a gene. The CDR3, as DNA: TGTGCCAGTAGAGCTCTGGACAGGGCCAATGAGCAGTTCTTC. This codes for CASRALDRANEQFF.

The CDR3 here is CASSFHLQGALGKSSYEQYF. CDR3 nucleotides: TGTGCCAGCAGTTTCCACTTACAGGGGGCATTGGGGAAGAGCTCCTACGAGCAGTACTTC. The genes are TRBV6-2 or TRBV6-3 and TRBJ2-7, with 9 bases fitting TRBD1. The CDR3 sequence is 20 residues long. The V and J ends lost 4 bases and 0 bases, in that order; junction bases with no gene match: 19. CDR1 is MNHEY, CDR2 SVGEGT, per germline.

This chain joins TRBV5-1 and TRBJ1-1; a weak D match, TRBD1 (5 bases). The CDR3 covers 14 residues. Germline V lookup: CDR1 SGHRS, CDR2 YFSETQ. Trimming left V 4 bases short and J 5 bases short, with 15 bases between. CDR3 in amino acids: CASSLRAGDTEAFF. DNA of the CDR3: TGCGCCAGCAGCCTTCGCGCGGGGGATACTGAAGCTTTCTTT.

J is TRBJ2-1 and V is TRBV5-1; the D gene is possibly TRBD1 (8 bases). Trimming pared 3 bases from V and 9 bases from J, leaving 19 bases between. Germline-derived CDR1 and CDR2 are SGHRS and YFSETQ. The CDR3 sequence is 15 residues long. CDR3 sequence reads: CASSSRTGREGEQFF. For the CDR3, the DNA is TGCGCCAGCAGCTCACGGACAGGGAGGGAGGGTGAGCAGTTCTTC.

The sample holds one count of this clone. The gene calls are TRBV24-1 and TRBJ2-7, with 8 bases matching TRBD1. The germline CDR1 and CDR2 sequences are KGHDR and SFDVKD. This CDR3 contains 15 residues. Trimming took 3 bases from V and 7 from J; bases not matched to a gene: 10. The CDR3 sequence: CATSDGSGGLSEQYF. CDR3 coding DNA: TGTGCCACCAGTGATGGGTCAGGGGGCCTTTCGGAGCAGTACTTC.

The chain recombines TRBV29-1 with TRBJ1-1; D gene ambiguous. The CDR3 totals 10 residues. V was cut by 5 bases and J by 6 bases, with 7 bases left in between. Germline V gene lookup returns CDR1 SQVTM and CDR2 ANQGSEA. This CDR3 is CSVLAAEAFF. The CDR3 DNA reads TGCAGCGTTTTGGCGGCTGAAGCTTTCTTT.

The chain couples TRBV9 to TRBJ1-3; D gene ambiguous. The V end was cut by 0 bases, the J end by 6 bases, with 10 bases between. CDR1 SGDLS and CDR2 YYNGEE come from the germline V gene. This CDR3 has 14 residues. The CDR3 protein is CASSVGAEENTIYF. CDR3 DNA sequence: TGTGCCAGCAGCGTAGGGGCAGAAGAAAACACCATATATTTT.

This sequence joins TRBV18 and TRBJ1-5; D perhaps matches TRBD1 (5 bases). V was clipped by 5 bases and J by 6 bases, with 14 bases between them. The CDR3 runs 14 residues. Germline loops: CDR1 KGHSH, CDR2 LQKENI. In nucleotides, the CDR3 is TGTGCCAGCTCAACAGGTGCGCAAGGTCAGCCCCAGCATTTT. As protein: CASSTGAQGQPQHF.

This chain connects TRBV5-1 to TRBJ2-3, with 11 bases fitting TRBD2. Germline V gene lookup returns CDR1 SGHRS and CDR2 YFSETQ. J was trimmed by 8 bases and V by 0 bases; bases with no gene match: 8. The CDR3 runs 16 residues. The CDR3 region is CASSLAELAGAGTQYF. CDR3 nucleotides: TGCGCCAGCAGCTTGGCCGAACTAGCGGGGGCGGGTACGCAGTATTTT.

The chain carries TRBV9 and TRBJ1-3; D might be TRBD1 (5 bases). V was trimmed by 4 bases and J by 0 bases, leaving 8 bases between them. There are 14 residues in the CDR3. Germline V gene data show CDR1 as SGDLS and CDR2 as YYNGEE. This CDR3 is CASSPGGSGNTIYF. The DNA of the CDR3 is TGTGCCAGCAGCCCCGGGGGCTCTGGAAACACCATATATTTT.

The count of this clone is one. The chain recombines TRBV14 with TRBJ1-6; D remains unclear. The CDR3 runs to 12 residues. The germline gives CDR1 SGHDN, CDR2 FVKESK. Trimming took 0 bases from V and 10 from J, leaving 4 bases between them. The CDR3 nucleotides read TGTGCCAGCAGCCAAGATCGGTCACCCCTCCACTTT. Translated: CASSQDRSPLHF. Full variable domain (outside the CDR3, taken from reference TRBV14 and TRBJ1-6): EAGVTQFPSHSVIEKGQTVTLRCDPISGHDNLYWYRRVMGKEIKFLLHFVKESKQDESGMPNNRFLAERTGGTYSTLKVQPAELEDSGVYFCASSQDRSPLHFGNGTRLTVT.

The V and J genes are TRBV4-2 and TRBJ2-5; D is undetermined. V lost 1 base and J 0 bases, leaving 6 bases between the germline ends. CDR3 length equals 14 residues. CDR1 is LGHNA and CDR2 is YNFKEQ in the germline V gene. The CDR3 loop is CASSQGQNQETQYF. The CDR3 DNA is TGTGCCAGCAGCCAAGGGCAGAACCAAGAGACCCAGTACTTC.

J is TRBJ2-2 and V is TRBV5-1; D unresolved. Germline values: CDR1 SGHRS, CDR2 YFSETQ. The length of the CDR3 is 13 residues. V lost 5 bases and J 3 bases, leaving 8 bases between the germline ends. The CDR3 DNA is TGCGCCAGCAGAGCGTCGTACACCGGGGAGCTGTTTTTT. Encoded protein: CASRASYTGELFF. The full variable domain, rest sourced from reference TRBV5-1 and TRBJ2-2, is KAGVTQTPRYLIKTRGQQVTLSCSPISGHRSVSWYQQTPGQGLQFLFEYFSETQRNKGNFPGRFSGRQFSNSRSEMNVSTLELGDSALYLCASRASYTGELFFGEGSRLTVL.

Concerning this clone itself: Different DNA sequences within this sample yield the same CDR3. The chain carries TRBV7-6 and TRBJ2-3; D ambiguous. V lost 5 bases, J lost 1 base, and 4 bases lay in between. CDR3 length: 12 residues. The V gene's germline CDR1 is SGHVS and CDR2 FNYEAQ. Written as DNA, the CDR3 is TGTGCCAGCAGCCCCGGCACAGATACGCAGTATTTT. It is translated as CASSPGTDTQYF.

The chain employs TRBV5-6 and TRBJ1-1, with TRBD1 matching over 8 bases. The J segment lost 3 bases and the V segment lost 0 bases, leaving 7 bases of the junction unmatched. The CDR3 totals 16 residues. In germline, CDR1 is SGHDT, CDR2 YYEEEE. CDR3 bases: TGTGCCAGCAGCTTGGAGCCAGGGGGCAGGGACACTGAAGCTTTCTTT. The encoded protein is CASSLEPGGRDTEAFF.

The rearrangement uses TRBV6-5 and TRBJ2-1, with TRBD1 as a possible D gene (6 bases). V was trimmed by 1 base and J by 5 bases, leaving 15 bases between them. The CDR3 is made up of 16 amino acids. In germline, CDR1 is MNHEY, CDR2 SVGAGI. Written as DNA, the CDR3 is TGTGCCAGCAGTTACTTCGGGACAAGAGGGAACAATGAGCAGTTCTTC. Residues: CASSYFGTRGNNEQFF.

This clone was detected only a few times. The CDR3 protein is CATRERGTGELFF. For the CDR3, the DNA is TGTGCCACCCGAGAACGGGGCACCGGGGAGCTGTTTTTT. The genes are TRBV25-1 and TRBJ2-2; the D gene is possibly TRBD2 (5 bases). The CDR3 is 13 amino acids. Germline V lookup: CDR1 MGHDK, CDR2 SYGVNS. The ends were cut back, 10 bases at V and 4 bases at J, with 13 bases in the middle.